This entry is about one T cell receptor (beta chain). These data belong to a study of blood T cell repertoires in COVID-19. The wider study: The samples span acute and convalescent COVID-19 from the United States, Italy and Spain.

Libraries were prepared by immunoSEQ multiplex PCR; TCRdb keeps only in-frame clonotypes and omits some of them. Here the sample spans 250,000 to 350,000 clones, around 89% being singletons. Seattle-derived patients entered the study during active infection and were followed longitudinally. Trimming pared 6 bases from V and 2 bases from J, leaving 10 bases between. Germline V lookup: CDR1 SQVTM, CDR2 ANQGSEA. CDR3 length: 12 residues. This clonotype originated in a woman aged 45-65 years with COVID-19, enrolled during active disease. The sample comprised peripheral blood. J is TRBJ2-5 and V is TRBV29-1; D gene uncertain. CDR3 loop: CSVLALQETQYF. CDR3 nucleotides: TGCAGCGTCCTCGCACTACAAGAGACCCAGTACTTC. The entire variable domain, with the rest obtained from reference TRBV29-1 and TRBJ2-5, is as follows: SAVISQKPSRDICQRGTSLTIQCQVDSQVTMMFWYRQQPGQSLTLIATANQGSEATYESGFVIDKFPISRPNLTFSTLTVSNMSPEDSSIYLCSVLALQETQYFGPGTRLLVL.